The next 16 T cell receptor beta chains were all read from a single sample in a study of blood T cell repertoires in COVID-19. Using immunoSEQ multiplex PCR, the repertoire was profiled, and TCRdb retains in-frame clones only, with some absent. The table has 250,000 to 350,000 clones, about 85% seen once. The specimen was peripheral blood. All receptors come from a human donor with COVID-19, enrolled during active disease. The donor label of this sample is uncertain.

The rearrangement links TRBV7-2 to TRBJ2-2, with D tentatively TRBD1 (5 bases). The CDR3 totals 14 residues. The V end was cut by 1 base, the J end by 3 bases, with 6 bases between. The germline CDR1 and CDR2 sequences are SGHTA and FQGNSA. CDR3 nucleotide sequence: TGTGCCAGCAGCTTAGGACAGCACACCGGGGAGCTGTTTTTT. Encoded protein: CASSLGQHTGELFF. The variable domain in full, completed from reference TRBV7-2 and TRBJ2-2, reads GAGVSQSPSNKVTEKGKDVELRCDPISGHTALYWYRQSLGQGLEFLIYFQGNSAPDKSGLPSDRFSAERTGGSVSTLTIQRTQQEDSAVYLCASSLGQHTGELFFGEGSRLTVL.

The V call is TRBV27, the J call TRBJ1-2; D is perhaps TRBD1 (6 bases). CDR1 and CDR2 from the germline V gene are MNHEY and SMNVEV (reference sequence). This CDR3 contains 15 residues. V lost 1 base and J 2 bases, leaving 11 bases between the germline ends. CDR3 residues: CASSLYQGWNYGYTF. The CDR3 nucleotides read TGTGCCAGCAGTTTATACCAGGGGTGGAACTATGGCTACACCTTC.

V is TRBV19 and J is TRBJ2-1; 7 bases line up with TRBD2. Trimming at V came to 3 bases and at J to 0 bases, leaving 2 bases not matched to a gene. CDR1 is LNHDA and CDR2 is SQIVND in the germline V gene (reference sequence). This CDR3 is built from 15 residues. The CDR3, as DNA: TGTGCCAGTAGTATCGCGGGAGACTCCTACAATGAGCAGTTCTTC. As protein: CASSIAGDSYNEQFF.

V and J are TRBV9 and TRBJ2-5, with 8 bases identical to TRBD2. CDR1 is SGDLS and CDR2 is YYNGEE in the germline V gene. The CDR3 extends over 16 amino acids. V gave up 3 bases and J gave up 5 bases; unmatched junction bases: 12. In nucleotides, the CDR3 is TGTGCCAGCAGCGCAAGAAGCGGGAGCGTCGGGGAGACCCAGTACTTC. Translated, it gives CASSARSGSVGETQYF.

This chain joins TRBV28 and TRBJ2-5, with 13 bases identical to TRBD2. After removal of 6 bases from V and 1 base from J, the junction contained 8 bases not matched to a gene. In germline, CDR1 is MDHEN, CDR2 SYDVKM. The CDR3 sequence is 17 residues long. Here the CDR3 DNA reads TGTGCCAGCAGATCTAGACTAGCGGGAGGCCTCCAAGAGACCCAGTACTTC. This codes for CASRSRLAGGLQETQYF.

The V gene is TRBV4-3, the J gene TRBJ1-4, with unresolved D. The CDR3 covers 18 residues. Germline V lookup: CDR1 LGHNA, CDR2 YSLEER. The V end lost 0 bases, the J end lost 8 bases, and 22 bases lay between the germline ends. The DNA of the CDR3 is TGCGCCAGCAGCCAAGACCACCGGGAGGATCGGCTCGGGGAAAAACTGTTTTTT. This sequence encodes CASSQDHREDRLGEKLFF.

The rearrangement joins TRBV7-8 to TRBJ1-6; 7 bases are a match to TRBD1. The germline CDR1 and CDR2 sequences are SGHVS and FQNEAQ. V lost 4 bases and J lost 7; bases outside the gene matches: 4. The CDR3 has 14 amino acids. The CDR3 bases are TGTGCCAGCAGCTACGGACAGGAAAATTCACCCCTCCACTTT. It translates to CASSYGQENSPLHF. The variable domain in full, with the rest retrieved from reference TRBV7-8 and TRBJ1-6, is GAGVSQSPRYKVAKRGQDVALRCDPISGHVSLFWYQQALGQGPEFLTYFQNEAQLDKSGLPSDRFFAERPEGSVSTLKIQRTQQEDSAVYLCASSYGQENSPLHFGNGTRLTVT.

CDR3 region: CATSGRDSYNEQFF. CDR3 coding DNA: TGTGCCACCAGCGGCAGGGATTCCTACAATGAGCAGTTCTTC. V and J are TRBV15 and TRBJ2-1, with D possibly TRBD1 on 5 matching bases. V was cut by 5 bases and J by 1 base, with 9 bases left in between. The CDR3 contains 14 residues. Germline loops: CDR1 LNHNV, CDR2 YYDKDF (reference sequence).

The V gene is TRBV7-2, the J gene TRBJ2-1, with TRBD1 identical over 8 bases. Unmatched junction bases numbered 5, after V lost 1 base and J lost 0 bases. Germline lookup yields CDR1 SGHTA and CDR2 FQGNSA. The CDR3 contains 17 residues. The CDR3 DNA reads as TGTGCCAGCAGCTTAGGCAGGGGGCCGAGCTCCTACAATGAGCAGTTCTTC. Its protein product is CASSLGRGPSSYNEQFF.

CDR3 amino acids: CASTSPGRGHDAFF. CDR3 sequence (DNA): TGTGCCAGCACCTCGCCCGGGAGGGGACACGACGCTTTCTTT. This sequence joins TRBV6-5 and TRBJ1-1; TRBD1 might be the D (6 bases). Trimming removed 7 bases at V and 11 bases at J, with 23 bases between. The V gene's germline CDR1 is MNHEY and CDR2 SVGAGI. The CDR3 sequence is 14 residues long.

The rearrangement joins TRBV18 to TRBJ2-5; the match to TRBD1 covers 9 bases. Germline V gene lookup returns CDR1 KGHSH and CDR2 LQKENI. CDR3 length: 15 residues. J lost 5 bases, V lost 4 bases, and 8 bases had no gene match. For the CDR3, the DNA is TGTGCCAGCTCACAGAACAGGGGGCCGAGGGAGACCCAGTACTTC. It yields the protein CASSQNRGPRETQYF.

V is TRBV11-2 and J is TRBJ1-1, with D perhaps matching TRBD1 (6 bases). CDR1 and CDR2 from the germline V gene are SGHAT and FQNNGV. The CDR3 totals 13 residues. Trimming removed 8 bases at V and 2 bases at J, with 12 bases between. CDR3 nucleotide sequence: TGTGCCAGCTGTGGACAGCCCAACACTGAAGCTTTCTTT. It yields the protein CASCGQPNTEAFF.

The genes are TRBV2 and TRBJ1-2; D is ambiguous. There are 12 residues in the CDR3. Looked up from germline, CDR1 is SNHLY and CDR2 is FYNNEI. V was cut by 11 bases and J by 4 bases, with 14 bases left in between. The CDR3 protein is CARVGDSYGYTF. The CDR3 DNA follows: TGTGCCCGGGTCGGTGACTCCTATGGCTACACCTTC.

This chain connects TRBV30 to TRBJ1-3; TRBD1 matches 8 bases. Per germline, CDR1 GTSNPN and CDR2 SVGIG (reference sequence). With 3 bases clipped from V and 4 bases from J, the junction kept 8 bases outside the gene matches. The CDR3 is 15 amino acids. CDR3 in amino acids: CAWSAQGAQGNTIYF. DNA of the CDR3: TGTGCCTGGAGCGCTCAGGGGGCGCAGGGAAACACCATATATTTT. The whole variable domain, filled in from reference TRBV30 and TRBJ1-3, reads SQTIHQWPATLVQPVGSPLSLECTVEGTSNPNLYWYRQAAGRGLQLLFYSVGIGQISSEVPQNLSASRPQDRQFILSSKKLLLSDSGFYLCAWSAQGAQGNTIYFGEGSWLTVV.

V is TRBV7-2 and J is TRBJ2-7; 8 nucleotides agree with TRBD1. The CDR3 contains 13 residues. Per germline, CDR1 SGHTA and CDR2 FQGNSA. V was clipped by 5 bases and J by 2 bases; unmatched bases: 2. The CDR3 is CASSGQGPYEQYF. The CDR3 DNA follows: TGTGCCAGCAGCGGACAGGGACCCTACGAGCAGTACTTC.

This clone was found a few times. The chain uses TRBV7-2 and TRBJ1-6; 7 positions match TRBD1. Germline lookup yields CDR1 SGHTA and CDR2 FQGNSA. This CDR3 has 15 residues. The V and J ends lost 5 bases and 4 bases, in that order; junction bases with no gene match: 5. The CDR3 spells CASSLRTGYNSPLHF. CDR3 nucleotide sequence: TGTGCCAGCAGCCTGCGGACAGGTTATAATTCACCCCTCCACTTT.